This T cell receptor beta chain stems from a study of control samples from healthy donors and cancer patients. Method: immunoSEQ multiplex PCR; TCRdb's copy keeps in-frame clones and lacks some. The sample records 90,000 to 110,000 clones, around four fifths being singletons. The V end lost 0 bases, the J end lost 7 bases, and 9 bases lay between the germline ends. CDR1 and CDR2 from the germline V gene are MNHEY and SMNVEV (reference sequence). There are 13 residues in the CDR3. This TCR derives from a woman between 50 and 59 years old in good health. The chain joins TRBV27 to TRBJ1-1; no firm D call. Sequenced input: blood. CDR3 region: CASSLSTAYEAFF. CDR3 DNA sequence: TGTGCCAGCAGTTTATCGACGGCGTATGAAGCTTTCTTT.